This T cell receptor beta chain was retrieved from a study of T cell repertoires in cytomegalovirus infection. Study background: The public TCR beta signatures pointed to both CMV infection and matching HLA type.

Germline V CDR1 and CDR2: SGHVS, FQNEAQ. CDR3 size: 18 residues. Trimming removed 3 bases from V and 0 bases from J; junction bases left unmatched: 7. TCRdb processed the reads anew with MiXCR; each CDR3 protein has one entry. The sample contains 500,000 or so distinct CDR3 sequences, approximately 16% of which appear only once. Ten or more counts support this clonotype. Sequencing was done on a sample of CD8+ T cells from PBMCs. The chain has TRBV7-8 and TRBJ2-5; 13 bases fit TRBD2. The receptor was derived from a human donor in good health (CMV status not recorded). Some clones in this sample may be carry-over from other donors' samples. CDR3 coding DNA: TGTGCCAGCAGCTTCGGACTAGCGGGAGCAGAGTACCAAGAGACCCAGTACTTC. Its translation is CASSFGLAGAEYQETQYF.